Shown below are 22 T cell receptor beta chains from a single sample sequenced in a study of glioma-infiltrating T cells. Amplification of TCR alpha and beta CDR3 regions from RNA used iRepertoire nested multiplex PCR. Using its own MiXCR run on the multiplex PCR reads, TCRdb lists one record per CDR3 protein. The sample contains around 150,000 distinct CDR3 sequences, 35% to 50% of which appear only once. Material: glioma tissue, nonneoplastic brain tissue, or PBMCs (not recorded which). The source is a human donor with low-grade glioma or glioblastoma, undergoing nonglioma brain surgery, or in good health (not recorded which).

On this clonotype itself: A much larger clone sits a single nucleotide away, making a read error possible. The chain joins TRBV24-1 to TRBJ2-3, with D perhaps matching TRBD2 (5 bases). Germline CDR1 and CDR2: KGHDR and SFDVKD. V gave up 7 bases and J gave up 5 bases, with 9 bases separating them. The CDR3 covers 12 residues. CDR3 in amino acids: CATRRDRDTQYF. The CDR3 DNA reads as TGTGCCACCAGGAGGGATCGAGATACGCAGTATTTT.

Points on this clonotype: One junction end does not reproduce the germline sequence, and a read error may be involved. The chain is built from TRBV15 and TRBJ1-1; perhaps TRBD1 as D (6 bases). The CDR3 extends over 14 amino acids. Germline CDR1 is LNHNV and CDR2 is YYDKDF (reference sequence). The CDR3 here is CATSRELDSTEASF. The CDR3 nucleotides are TGTGCCACCAGCAGAGAGTTGGACAGCACTGAAGCTTCCTTT.

The chain couples TRBV2 to TRBJ1-5; 8 bases agree with TRBD1. The germline gives CDR1 SNHLY, CDR2 FYNNEI. V dropped 3 bases and J dropped 8; count of bases not matched to a gene: 15. This CDR3 spans 17 amino acids. This CDR3 reads CASSDRKSGQVVEPQHF. As DNA, the CDR3 is TGTGCCAGCAGTGATAGGAAATCGGGACAGGTTGTGGAGCCCCAGCATTTT. Drawing the rest from reference TRBV2 and TRBJ1-5, the complete variable domain is EPEVTQTPSHQVTQMGQEVILRCVPISNHLYFYWYRQILGQKVEFLVSFYNNEISEKSEIFDDQFSVERPDGSNFTLKIRSTKLEDSAMYFCASSDRKSGQVVEPQHFGDGTRLSIL.

The chain carries TRBV7-9 and TRBJ2-5; maybe TRBD2 (7 bases). The germline V gene has CDR1 SEHNR and CDR2 FQNEAQ (reference sequence). V gave up 6 bases and J gave up 1 base, with 24 bases separating them. This CDR3 is 18 amino acids long. The CDR3 region has the DNA TGTGCCAGCAGTATACAGGGAGGGGGGTCGGGGGCCCAAGAGACCCAGTACTTC. Amino acid sequence: CASSIQGGGSGAQETQYF.

This clonotype came up a few times. This chain uses TRBV7-2 with TRBJ2-7; D gene uncertain. V lost 5 bases to trimming and J lost 3 bases, with 5 bases between them. The length of the CDR3 is 11 residues. Germline V gives CDR1 SGHTA, CDR2 FQGNSA. The CDR3 DNA reads as TGTGCCAGCAGCATTAACTACGAGCAGTACTTC. As protein: CASSINYEQYF.

The sample holds a few counts of this clonotype. J is TRBJ2-7 and V is TRBV6-1, with D tentatively TRBD1 or TRBD2 (5 bases each). The V gene lost 6 bases and the J gene lost 2 bases, with 20 bases spanning the gap. Looked up from germline, CDR1 is MNHNS and CDR2 is SASEGT. The CDR3 totals 16 residues. CDR3 nucleotides: TGTGCCAGCAGACCACCCCTTGAGGGACCTACCTACGAGCAGTACTTC. Its translation: CASRPPLEGPTYEQYF.

The rearrangement links TRBV6-2 or TRBV6-3 to TRBJ1-1; unclear D gene. V lost 5 bases to trimming and J lost 6 bases, with 10 bases between them. The CDR3 totals 12 residues. Germline V lookup: CDR1 MNHEY, CDR2 SVGEGT. The CDR3, as DNA: TGTGCCAGCAGTCGGACCGCGTCTGAAGCTTTCTTT. Encoded protein: CASSRTASEAFF.

With respect to this clonotype: One end of the junction varies from germline; a read error may be responsible. The V and J genes are TRBV15 and TRBJ1-1, with TRBD1 matching over 9 bases. In germline, CDR1 is LNHNV, CDR2 YYDKDF (reference sequence). The CDR3 runs to 14 residues. The CDR3 region has the DNA TGTGCCAGCAGCTTACAGGGGGCGACCACTGAAGCTTTCTTT. Translated, it gives CASSLQGATTEAFF.

This sequence joins TRBV20-1 and TRBJ2-1; tentatively, D is TRBD1 or TRBD2 (5 bases each). Germline V gene lookup returns CDR1 DFQATT and CDR2 SNEGSKA (reference sequence). The CDR3 loop spans 14 amino acids. Trimming cost V 5 bases and J 0 bases, with 11 bases left between them. CDR3 DNA: TGCAGTGCTGAATACGGGACCTCCTACAATGAGCAGTTCTTC. Its translation is CSAEYGTSYNEQFF.

The V gene is TRBV6-5, the J gene TRBJ1-2; D may be TRBD1 (6 bases). CDR1 and CDR2 from the germline V gene are MNHEY and SVGAGI. Between the trimmed V and J ends, which lost 10 bases and 4 bases, there was a span of 19 bases. This CDR3 comprises 14 residues. CDR3 residues: CAINELAGVYGYTF. The DNA of the CDR3 is TGTGCCATCAATGAGTTAGCAGGGGTCTATGGCTACACCTTC.

Regarding this clonotype: Given a much more abundant clone one base away, this may be a read error. V gene TRBV10-3 combines with J gene TRBJ1-1; D is unclear. This CDR3 is 11 amino acids long. Trimming pared 4 bases from V and 5 bases from J, leaving 5 bases between. Per the germline V gene, CDR1 is ENHRY and CDR2 is SYGVKD. The CDR3 region has the DNA TGTGCCATCAGTGTCCCGACTGAAGCTTTCTTT. This codes for CAISVPTEAFF.

The chain carries TRBV4-2 and TRBJ2-7; D is possibly TRBD2 (6 bases). The CDR3 sequence is 16 residues long. V lost 4 bases to trimming and J lost 0 bases, with 16 bases between them. CDR1 and CDR2 (germline): LGHNA, YNFKEQ. The CDR3 is CASSPSLRGDSYEQYF. In DNA, the CDR3 is TGTGCCAGCAGCCCCTCCCTGCGGGGCGACTCCTACGAGCAGTACTTC.

This clonotype was detected only once. The chain uses TRBV6-2 or TRBV6-3 and TRBJ2-5, with 12 bases that match TRBD2. CDR1 and CDR2 from the germline V gene are MNHEY and SVGEGT. V trimming: 5 bases; J trimming: 2 bases; junction bases outside the gene matches: 6. The CDR3 spans 16 residues. CDR3 nucleotides: TGTGCCAGCAGTCGCGGACTAGCGGGGATACAAGAGACCCAGTACTTC. This codes for CASSRGLAGIQETQYF.

This clonotype was seen repeatedly, ten times or more. The rearrangement links TRBV6-1 to TRBJ1-1, with D perhaps TRBD1 (5 bases). There are 13 residues in the CDR3. The V end lost 5 bases, the J end lost 7 bases, and 14 bases lay between the germline ends. Germline V gene data show CDR1 as MNHNS and CDR2 as SASEGT. The CDR3 loop is CASSFLDSHEAFF. The CDR3 DNA sequence: TGTGCCAGCAGTTTCCTTGACAGCCATGAAGCTTTCTTT.

The rearrangement joins TRBV20-1 to TRBJ1-1; D call uncertain. Trimming pared 1 base from V and 3 bases from J, leaving 3 bases between. The germline V gene has CDR1 DFQATT and CDR2 SNEGSKA (reference sequence). This CDR3 is 11 amino acids long. The CDR3 DNA follows: TGCAGTGCTAGAGGGGACACTGAAGCTTTCTTT. Translated: CSARGDTEAFF.

A word on this clonotype: Being one base from a much bigger clone, this may be a read error. This chain uses TRBV6-1 with TRBJ1-1, with 10 positions matching TRBD1. Germline CDR1 is MNHNS and CDR2 is SASEGT. The CDR3 length is 13 residues. CDR3 nucleotide sequence: TGTGCCAGCAGCCGGACAGGGGGATCTGAAGATTTCTTT. This gives the protein CASSRTGGSEDFF.

V and J are TRBV6-1 and TRBJ2-6, with D tentatively TRBD2 (6 bases). The germline V gene encodes CDR1 MNHNS and CDR2 SASEGT. Trimming took off 10 bases at V and 4 bases at J, with 11 bases between the two ends. The CDR3 runs to 13 residues. The CDR3 protein is CATTRGGANVLTF. As DNA, the CDR3 is TGTGCCACCACTCGGGGGGGGGCCAACGTCCTGACTTTC.

There are a few counts of this clonotype. V usage is TRBV7-2 and J usage is TRBJ2-2; 9 nucleotides align to TRBD2. Germline assignment: CDR1 SGHTA and CDR2 FQGNSA. The CDR3 runs to 16 residues. Unmatched junction bases numbered 5, after V lost 4 bases and J lost 2 bases. The CDR3 here is CASSSFSGSNTGELFF. CDR3 in DNA: TGTGCCAGCAGCTCCTTTAGCGGGAGCAACACCGGGGAGCTGTTTTTT.

The chain carries TRBV28 and TRBJ1-1; no reliable D call. The CDR3 has 13 amino acids. The V end was cut by 6 bases, the J end by 1 base, with 9 bases between. CDR1 and CDR2 (germline): MDHEN, SYDVKM. The CDR3 coding sequence is TGTGCCAGCAGGCTCAGGCGGAACACTGAAGCTTTCTTT. Protein: CASRLRRNTEAFF.

This clonotype was recorded many times. CDR3 DNA: TGCAGTGCTAGAGATTTTAAGGGGGGGGCCCACGAGCAGTACTTC. It translates to CSARDFKGGAHEQYF. V gene TRBV20-1 combines with J gene TRBJ2-7; maybe TRBD2 (7 bases). V was clipped by 0 bases and J by 5 bases, with 17 bases between them. The V gene's germline CDR1 is DFQATT and CDR2 SNEGSKA (reference sequence). The CDR3 runs 15 residues.

As regards this clonotype: A read error may account for a junction end that differs from germline. The rearrangement links TRBV7-8 to TRBJ1-5, with a weak D call TRBD1 (6 bases). CDR3 size: 16 residues. Germline V gene data show CDR1 as SGHVS and CDR2 as FQNEAQ. This CDR3 reads CARSAKRTVSNQPQHF. The CDR3 DNA sequence: TGTGCCCGCAGCGCAAAAAGGACAGTTAGCAATCAGCCCCAGCATTTT. Complete variable domain (other parts from reference TRBV7-8 and TRBJ1-5): GAGVSQSPRYKVAKRGQDVALRCDPISGHVSLFWYQQALGQGPEFLTYFQNEAQLDKSGLPSDRFFAERPEGSVSTLKIQRTQQEDSAVYLCARSAKRTVSNQPQHFGDGTRLSIL.

This rearrangement joins TRBV28 to TRBJ2-7; D unclear. Trimming removed 5 bases from V and 2 bases from J, with 13 bases in between. The CDR3 contains 14 residues. CDR1 MDHEN and CDR2 SYDVKM come from the germline V gene. The CDR3 loop reads CASSTPGGTYEQYF. Here the CDR3 DNA reads TGTGCCAGCAGTACCCCCGGCGGAACCTACGAGCAGTACTTC.